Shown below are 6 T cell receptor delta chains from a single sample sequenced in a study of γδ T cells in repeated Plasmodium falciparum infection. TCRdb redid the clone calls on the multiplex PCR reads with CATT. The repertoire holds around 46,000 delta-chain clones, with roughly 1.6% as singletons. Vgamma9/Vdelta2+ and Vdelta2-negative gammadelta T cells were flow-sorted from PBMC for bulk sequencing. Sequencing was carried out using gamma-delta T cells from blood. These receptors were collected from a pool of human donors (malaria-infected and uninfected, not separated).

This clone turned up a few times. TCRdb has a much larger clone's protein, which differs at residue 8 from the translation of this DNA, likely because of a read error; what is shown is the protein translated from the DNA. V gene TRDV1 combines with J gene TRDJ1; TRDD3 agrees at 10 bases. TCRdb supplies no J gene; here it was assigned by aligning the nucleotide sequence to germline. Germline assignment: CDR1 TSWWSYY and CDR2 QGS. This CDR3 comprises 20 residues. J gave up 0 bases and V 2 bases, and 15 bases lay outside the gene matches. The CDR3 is CALGESEVRTGGWYTDKLIF. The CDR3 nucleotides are TGTGCTCTTGGGGAATCAGAGGTGCGTACTGGGGGATGGTACACCGATAAACTCATCTTT.

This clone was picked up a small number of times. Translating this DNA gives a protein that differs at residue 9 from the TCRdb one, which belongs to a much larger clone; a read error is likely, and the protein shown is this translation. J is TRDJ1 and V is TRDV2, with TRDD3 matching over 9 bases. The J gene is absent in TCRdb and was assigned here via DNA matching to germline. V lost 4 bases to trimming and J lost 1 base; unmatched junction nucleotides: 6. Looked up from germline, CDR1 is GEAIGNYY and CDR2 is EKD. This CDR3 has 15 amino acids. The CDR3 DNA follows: TGTGCCTGTGAGCCTCTGGGGGATTGCACCGATAAACTCATCTTT. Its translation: CACEPLGDCTDKLIF.

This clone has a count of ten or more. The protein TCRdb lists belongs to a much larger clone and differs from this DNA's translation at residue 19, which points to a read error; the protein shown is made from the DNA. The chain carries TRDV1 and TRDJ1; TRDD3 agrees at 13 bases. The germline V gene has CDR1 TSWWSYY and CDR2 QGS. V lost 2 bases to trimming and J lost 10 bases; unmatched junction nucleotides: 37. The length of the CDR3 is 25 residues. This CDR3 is CALGEISAPSRAPYWGIRATIGLIF. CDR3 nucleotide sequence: TGTGCTCTTGGGGAAATTTCGGCTCCCTCTCGGGCCCCGTACTGGGGGATACGGGCTACAATAGGACTCATCTTT.

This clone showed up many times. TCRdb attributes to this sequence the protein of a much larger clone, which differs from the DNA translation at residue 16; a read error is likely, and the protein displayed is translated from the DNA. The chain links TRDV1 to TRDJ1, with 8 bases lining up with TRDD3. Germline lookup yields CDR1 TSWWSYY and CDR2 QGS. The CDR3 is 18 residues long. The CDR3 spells CALGETKGYVLDTDKHIF. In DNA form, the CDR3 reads TGTGCTCTTGGGGAAACAAAGGGATACGTTCTTGACACCGATAAACACATCTTT.

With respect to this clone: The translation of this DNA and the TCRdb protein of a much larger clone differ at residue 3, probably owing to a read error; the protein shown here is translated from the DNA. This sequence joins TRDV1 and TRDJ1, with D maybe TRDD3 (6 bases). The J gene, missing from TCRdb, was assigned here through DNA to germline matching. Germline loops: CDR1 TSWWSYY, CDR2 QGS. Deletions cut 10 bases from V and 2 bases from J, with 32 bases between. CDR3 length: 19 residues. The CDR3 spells CAPGAGGIPWILRTDKLIF. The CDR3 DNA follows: TGTGCTCCTGGAGCCGGAGGAATCCCGTGGATACTCCGAACCGATAAACTCATCTTT.

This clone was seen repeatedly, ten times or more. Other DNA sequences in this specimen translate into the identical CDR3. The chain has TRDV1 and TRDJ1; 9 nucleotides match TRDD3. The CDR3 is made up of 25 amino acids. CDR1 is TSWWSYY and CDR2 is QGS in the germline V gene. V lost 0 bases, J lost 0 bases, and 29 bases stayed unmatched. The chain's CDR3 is CALGELYPTFYPPGDTAKYTDKLIF. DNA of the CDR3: TGTGCTCTTGGGGAACTCTATCCTACGTTTTACCCCCCGGGGGATACTGCAAAATACACCGATAAACTCATCTTT.